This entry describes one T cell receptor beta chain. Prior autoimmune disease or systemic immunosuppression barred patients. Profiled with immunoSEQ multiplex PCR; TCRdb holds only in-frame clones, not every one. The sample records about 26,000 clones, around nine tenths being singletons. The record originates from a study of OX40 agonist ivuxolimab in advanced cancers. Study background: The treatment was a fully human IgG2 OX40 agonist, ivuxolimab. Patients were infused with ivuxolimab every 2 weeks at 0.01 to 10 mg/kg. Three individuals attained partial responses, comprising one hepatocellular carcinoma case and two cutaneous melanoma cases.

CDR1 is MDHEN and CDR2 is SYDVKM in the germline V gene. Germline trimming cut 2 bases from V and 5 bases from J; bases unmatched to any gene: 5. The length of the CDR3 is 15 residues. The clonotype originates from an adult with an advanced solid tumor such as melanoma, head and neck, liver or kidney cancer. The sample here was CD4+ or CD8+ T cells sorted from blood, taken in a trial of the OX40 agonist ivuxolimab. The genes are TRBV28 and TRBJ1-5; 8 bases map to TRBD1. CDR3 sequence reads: CASSLDRGGYQPQHF. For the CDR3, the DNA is TGTGCCAGCAGTTTAGACAGGGGTGGGTATCAGCCCCAGCATTTT.